This record looks at one TCR beta chain sequence and its context. CDR1 and CDR2 from the germline V gene are MNHNY and SVGAGI (reference sequence). V was clipped by 2 bases and J by 8 bases; unmatched bases: 7. This CDR3 spans 15 amino acids. This sample is part of a study of blood T cell repertoires in COVID-19. Study-level background: Sites in the United States, Italy and Spain provided acute and convalescent COVID-19 samples. The cDNA or gDNA used as material had been derived from T cells, B-cell-depleted T cells, or PBMCs.

As handled by the study authors: Reference gene primers were amplified, and this amplification served to estimate nucleated cell counts. Some clones are missing from TCRdb's copy, which holds only in-frame ones; the method was immunoSEQ multiplex PCR. The DNA gave D and trimming, while V, J and clone size come from that table. The table shows 140,000 to 150,000 clones, with 87% occurring only once. The origin of this receptor is a woman aged 45-65 years with acute or convalescent COVID-19. Sequenced material: peripheral blood. The chain recombines TRBV6-6 with TRBJ1-4, with 8 bases aligning to TRBD1. CDR3 DNA: TGTGCCAGCAGTTACCCTGGACAGGGTGAGGAAAAACTGTTTTTT. This encodes CASSYPGQGEEKLFF.